The 22 T cell receptor beta chains given below trace back to one sample, sequenced in a study of shared clonotypes between healthy human individuals. Method: immunoSEQ multiplex PCR; TCRdb's copy keeps in-frame clones and lacks some. The sample contains approximately 720,000 clones, 72% of which appear only once. Sample: memory CD4+ T cells sorted from blood. This sample's subset: CD45RA-negative fraction. The origin of the receptors is a young woman in good health.

V and J are TRBV28 and TRBJ1-2, with no clear D. This CDR3 has 12 residues. Germline V gene data show CDR1 as MDHEN and CDR2 as SYDVKM. V was cut by 3 bases and J by 2 bases, with 4 bases left in between. The CDR3 DNA sequence: TGTGCCAGCAGTTTTTACAACTATGGCTACACCTTC. Its translation is CASSFYNYGYTF.

V and J are TRBV6-5 and TRBJ1-4; unclear D gene. The CDR3 contains 15 residues. Trimming took off 2 bases at V and 8 bases at J, with 15 bases between the two ends. Germline lookup yields CDR1 MNHEY and CDR2 SVGAGI. The CDR3 nucleotides are TGTGCCAGCAGTTACCTGGCAGCGGGTGGGGAAAAACTGTTTTTT. Its protein is CASSYLAAGGEKLFF.

The chain recombines TRBV30 with TRBJ1-4, with a weak D call TRBD1 (6 bases). CDR3 length: 14 amino acids. Germline CDR1 GTSNPN, CDR2 SVGIG (reference sequence). Trimming stripped 3 bases from V and 1 base from J, with 9 bases between. CDR3 nucleotides: TGTGCCTGGAGCCAGACAGGAACTAATGAAAAACTGTTTTTT. It specifies CAWSQTGTNEKLFF.

The CDR3 reads CASSKGLALGGEQYF. The CDR3, as DNA: TGTGCCAGCAGCAAGGGACTAGCGTTAGGCGGCGAGCAGTACTTC. The V gene is TRBV7-6, the J gene TRBJ2-7; 10 bases line up with TRBD2. The V gene end was trimmed by 5 bases and the J gene end by 6 bases; junction bases not matched to a gene: 10. The germline CDR1 and CDR2 sequences are SGHVS and FNYEAQ. The CDR3 has 15 residues.

This clone was seen many times. The rearrangement joins TRBV9 to TRBJ2-3; either TRBD1 or TRBD2 may fit D (5 bases each). Trimming stripped 5 bases from V and 3 bases from J, with 19 bases between. The CDR3 consists of 16 residues. Germline CDR1 and CDR2: SGDLS and YYNGEE. CDR3 protein: CASSLGTRGGTDTQYF. In nucleotides, the CDR3 is TGTGCCAGCAGTCTAGGGACCCGGGGTGGTACAGATACGCAGTATTTT.

This clone has a handful of counts. V gene TRBV6-1 combines with J gene TRBJ2-7; TRBD1 matches at 12 bases. V shed 7 bases and J 6 bases; nucleotides not matched to a gene: 13. The CDR3 extends over 16 amino acids. Germline CDR1 MNHNS, CDR2 SASEGT. The CDR3 bases are TGTGCCAGCAACGAAGCCCCGGGACAGGGGGCGTCCGAGCAGTACTTC. Translation gives CASNEAPGQGASEQYF.

The chain is built from TRBV29-1 and TRBJ2-7; D remains unclear. V lost 6 bases, J lost 4 bases, and 13 bases lay in between. This CDR3 region has 12 residues. Germline assignment: CDR1 SQVTM and CDR2 ANQGSEA. This chain's CDR3 is CSVTHLGYEQYF. CDR3 bases: TGCAGCGTCACTCACTTGGGATACGAGCAGTACTTC.

The V and J genes are TRBV20-1 and TRBJ1-2, with D possibly TRBD1 on 5 matching bases. The CDR3 is 11 residues long. The V gene's germline CDR1 is DFQATT and CDR2 SNEGSKA (reference sequence). V was shortened by 3 bases and J by 4 bases, with 6 bases between the two germline ends. The CDR3 nucleotides read TGCAGTGCTAGCGACAGCTATGGCTACACCTTC. Translated, it gives CSASDSYGYTF.

This clone was picked up many times. V gene TRBV25-1 combines with J gene TRBJ2-3; 14 positions match TRBD2. Germline CDR1 reads MGHDK; CDR2 reads SYGVNS. This CDR3 region has 16 residues. V lost 4 bases to trimming and J lost 8 bases; unmatched junction nucleotides: 8. The CDR3 reads CASSAGTSGSLGTQYF. In DNA, the CDR3 is TGTGCCAGCAGTGCCGGGACTAGCGGGAGTTTGGGTACGCAGTATTTT.

The chain recombines TRBV2 with TRBJ2-7; 9 bases are a match to TRBD2. CDR1 and CDR2 from the germline V gene are SNHLY and FYNNEI. This CDR3 region has 15 residues. V trimming: 7 bases; J trimming: 0 bases; junction bases outside the gene matches: 7. The CDR3: CASTRGAGGSYEQYF. DNA of the CDR3: TGTGCCAGCACACGAGGAGCGGGAGGCTCCTACGAGCAGTACTTC.

J is TRBJ2-6 and V is TRBV19, with D possibly being TRBD2 (5 bases). Germline CDR1 is LNHDA and CDR2 is SQIVND (reference sequence). Trimming cost V 6 bases and J 0 bases, with 15 bases left between them. The CDR3 runs to 17 residues. CDR3 nucleotides: TGTGCCAGTAGCGACGTGCGGGCCCCCTCTGGGGCCAACGTCCTGACTTTC. It translates to CASSDVRAPSGANVLTF.

This rearrangement joins TRBV4-1 to TRBJ1-5, with TRBD1 matching over 8 bases. After removal of 4 bases from V and 3 bases from J, the junction contained 14 bases not matched to a gene. Germline loops: CDR1 MGHRA, CDR2 YSYEKL. This CDR3 region has 18 residues. CDR3: CASSPTSTGVRYNQPQHF. In DNA, the CDR3 is TGCGCCAGCAGCCCGACCTCGACAGGGGTCAGATACAATCAGCCCCAGCATTTT.

The chain employs TRBV5-1 and TRBJ2-2; 16 bases agree with TRBD2. The CDR3 has 19 residues. V was clipped by 4 bases and J by 3 bases; unmatched bases: 9. CDR1 is SGHRS and CDR2 is YFSETQ in the germline V gene. Here the CDR3 reads CASSLGLAGGRLYTGELFF. CDR3 sequence (DNA): TGCGCCAGCAGCCTGGGACTAGCGGGAGGGAGGCTGTACACCGGGGAGCTGTTTTTT.

The chain uses TRBV28 and TRBJ2-5; no clear D. Germline V CDR1 and CDR2: MDHEN, SYDVKM. This CDR3 has 13 amino acids. Trimming shortened V by 1 base and J by 5 bases, and 8 bases separated the two germline ends. The CDR3 region has the DNA TGTGCCAGCAGTTTATCCGGTGCGGAGACCCAGTACTTC. Amino acid sequence: CASSLSGAETQYF.

This CDR3 is CSVELTYQETQYF. DNA of the CDR3: TGCAGCGTTGAACTCACGTACCAAGAGACCCAGTACTTC. The chain employs TRBV29-1 and TRBJ2-5, with D uncertain. The CDR3 has 13 residues. Germline V gene lookup returns CDR1 SQVTM and CDR2 ANQGSEA. V lost 2 bases and J 0 bases, leaving 7 bases between the germline ends.

The chain is built from TRBV6-1 and TRBJ2-5; D is unclear. The V gene's germline CDR1 is MNHNS and CDR2 SASEGT. The length of the CDR3 is 12 residues. The germline V and J ends were trimmed by 3 bases and 4 bases, with 6 bases remaining between them. CDR3 in DNA: TGTGCCAGCAGTGACTCGTCAGAGACCCAGTACTTC. This encodes CASSDSSETQYF.

This clone was seen a handful of times. V is TRBV29-1 and J is TRBJ2-7, with D possibly being TRBD1 (6 bases). The CDR3 covers 12 residues. The V end lost 7 bases, the J end lost 6 bases, and 16 bases lay between the germline ends. Germline CDR1 is SQVTM and CDR2 is ANQGSEA. This CDR3 is CSARSPGVEQYF. The DNA of the CDR3 is TGCAGCGCCCGTTCCCCAGGGGTCGAGCAGTACTTC.

This sequence joins TRBV7-3 and TRBJ2-7; weak D call: TRBD2 (6 bases). V was trimmed by 5 bases and J by 5 bases, leaving 19 bases between them. Germline CDR1 is SGHTA and CDR2 is FQGTGA. The CDR3 is made up of 15 amino acids. CDR3 in amino acids: CASSPSGGPSDEQYF. CDR3 sequence (DNA): TGTGCCAGCAGCCCATCTGGAGGGCCTTCAGACGAGCAGTACTTC.

This chain joins TRBV5-4 and TRBJ2-6; D gene uncertain. The CDR3 sequence is 17 residues long. Trimming pared 4 bases from V and 6 bases from J, leaving 20 bases between. CDR1 and CDR2 from the germline V gene are SGHNT and YYREEE (reference sequence). Here the CDR3 DNA reads TGTGCCAGCAGCCCGACCACCGCGGTTGTAAAGGCCAACGTCCTGACTTTC. It yields the protein CASSPTTAVVKANVLTF. The full variable domain, in which reference TRBV5-4 and TRBJ2-6 provide the parts outside the CDR3, is ETGVTQSPTHLIKTRGQQVTLRCSSQSGHNTVSWYQQALGQGPQFIFQYYREEENGRGNFPPRFSGLQFPNYSSELNVNALELDDSALYLCASSPTTAVVKANVLTFGAGSRLTVL.

The chain couples TRBV6-1 to TRBJ2-7, with D unresolved. Germline V gene lookup returns CDR1 MNHNS and CDR2 SASEGT. Trimming left V 6 bases short and J 2 bases short, with 14 bases between. CDR3 length: 14 residues. The CDR3 protein is CASRPTDGTYEQYF. The CDR3 nucleotides are TGTGCCAGCAGACCCACAGACGGAACCTACGAGCAGTACTTC.

CDR3 region: CASSLTGTAYNEQFF. The CDR3 DNA is TGTGCCAGCAGTTTGACCGGGACTGCCTACAATGAGCAGTTCTTC. The chain has TRBV6-6 and TRBJ2-1, with D possibly being TRBD2 (6 bases). Germline V gives CDR1 MNHNY, CDR2 SVGAGI (reference sequence). This CDR3 contains 15 residues. Trimming pared 4 bases from V and 2 bases from J, leaving 12 bases between.

The chain has TRBV5-1 and TRBJ1-1; 7 bases agree with TRBD1. Per germline, CDR1 SGHRS and CDR2 YFSETQ. The trim removed 6 bases at V and 3 bases at J, leaving 11 bases unmatched. This CDR3 is 15 amino acids long. The CDR3 DNA reads as TGCGCCAGCACGATACAGGGGATTACGGACACTGAAGCTTTCTTT. Amino acids: CASTIQGITDTEAFF.